This TCR beta chain was observed in a study of blood T cell repertoires in COVID-19. Profiling relied on immunoSEQ multiplex PCR, and the TCRdb table lists in-frame clones only, not all of them. The profile shows about 60,000 clones, around four fifths of them singletons. The V gene lost 4 bases and the J gene lost 5 bases, with 14 bases spanning the gap. The V gene's germline CDR1 is MNHEY and CDR2 SMNVEV (reference sequence). CDR3 size: 14 residues. V gene TRBV27 combines with J gene TRBJ1-2; the D gene is possibly TRBD1 (6 bases). Sequenced sample: peripheral blood. The TCR was taken from a human donor in a cohort sampled during active COVID-19. The chain's CDR3 is CASSSLGGAYGYTF. For the CDR3, the DNA is TGTGCCAGCAGTTCCCTAGGGGGGGCGTATGGCTACACCTTC.